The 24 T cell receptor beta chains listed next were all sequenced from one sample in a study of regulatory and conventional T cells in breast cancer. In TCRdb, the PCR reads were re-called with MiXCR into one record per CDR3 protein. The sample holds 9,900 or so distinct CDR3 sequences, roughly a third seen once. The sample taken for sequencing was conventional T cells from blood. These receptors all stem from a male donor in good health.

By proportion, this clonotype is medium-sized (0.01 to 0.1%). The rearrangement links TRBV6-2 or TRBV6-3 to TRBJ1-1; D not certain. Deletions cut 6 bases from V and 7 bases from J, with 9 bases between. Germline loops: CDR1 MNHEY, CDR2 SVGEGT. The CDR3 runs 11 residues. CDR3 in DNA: TGTGCCAGCAGCCGAAACCATGAAGCTTTCTTT. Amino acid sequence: CASSRNHEAFF.

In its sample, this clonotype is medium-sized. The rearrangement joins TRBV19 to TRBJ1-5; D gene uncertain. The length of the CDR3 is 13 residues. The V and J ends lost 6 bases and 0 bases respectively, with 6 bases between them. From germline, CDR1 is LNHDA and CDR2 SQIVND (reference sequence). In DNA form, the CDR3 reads TGTGCCAGTAGGCATTATAGCAATCAGCCCCAGCATTTT. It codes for CASRHYSNQPQHF.

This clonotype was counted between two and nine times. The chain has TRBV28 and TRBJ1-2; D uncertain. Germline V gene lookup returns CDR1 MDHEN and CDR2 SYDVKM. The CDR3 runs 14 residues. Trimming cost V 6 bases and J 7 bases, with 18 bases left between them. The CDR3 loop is CASSAGLNSGGYTF. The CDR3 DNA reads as TGTGCCAGCAGCGCCGGCCTGAACAGCGGTGGCTACACCTTC.

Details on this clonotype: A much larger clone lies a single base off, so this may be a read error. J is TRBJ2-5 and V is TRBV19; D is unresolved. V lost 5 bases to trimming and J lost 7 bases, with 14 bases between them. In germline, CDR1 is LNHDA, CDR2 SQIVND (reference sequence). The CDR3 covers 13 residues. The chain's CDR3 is CASSVHKDGTQYF. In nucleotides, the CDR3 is TGTGCCAGTAGTGTACACAAGGACGGGACCCAGTACTTC. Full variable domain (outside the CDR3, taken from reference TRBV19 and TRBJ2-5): DGGITQSPKYLFRKEGQNVTLSCEQNLNHDAMYWYRQDPGQGLRLIYYSQIVNDFQKGDIAEGYSVSREKKESFPLTVTSAQKNPTAFYLCASSVHKDGTQYFGPGTRLLVL.

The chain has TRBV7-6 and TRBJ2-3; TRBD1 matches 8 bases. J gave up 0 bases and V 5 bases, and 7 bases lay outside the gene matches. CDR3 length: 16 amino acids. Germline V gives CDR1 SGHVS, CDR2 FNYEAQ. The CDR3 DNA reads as TGTGCCAGCAGCGACAGGGGACCTCTAAGCACAGATACGCAGTATTTT. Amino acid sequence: CASSDRGPLSTDTQYF.

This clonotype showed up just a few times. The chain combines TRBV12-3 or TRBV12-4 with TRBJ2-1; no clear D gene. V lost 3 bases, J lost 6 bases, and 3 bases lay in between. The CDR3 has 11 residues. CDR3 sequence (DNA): TGTGCCAGCAGTTTGGGCAATGAGCAGTTCTTC. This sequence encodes CASSLGNEQFF.

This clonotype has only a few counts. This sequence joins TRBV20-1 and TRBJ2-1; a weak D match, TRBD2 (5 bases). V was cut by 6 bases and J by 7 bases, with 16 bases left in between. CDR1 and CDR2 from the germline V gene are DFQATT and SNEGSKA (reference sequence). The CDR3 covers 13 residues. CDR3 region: CSARRAGLNEQFF. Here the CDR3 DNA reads TGCAGTGCCCGACGGGCGGGTTTAAATGAGCAGTTCTTC.

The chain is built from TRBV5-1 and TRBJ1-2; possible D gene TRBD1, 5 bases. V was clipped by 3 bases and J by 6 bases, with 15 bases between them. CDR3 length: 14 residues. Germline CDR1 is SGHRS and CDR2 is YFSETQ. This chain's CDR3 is CASSSGLPANGYTF. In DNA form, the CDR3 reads TGCGCCAGCAGCTCGGGACTCCCGGCGAATGGCTACACCTTC.

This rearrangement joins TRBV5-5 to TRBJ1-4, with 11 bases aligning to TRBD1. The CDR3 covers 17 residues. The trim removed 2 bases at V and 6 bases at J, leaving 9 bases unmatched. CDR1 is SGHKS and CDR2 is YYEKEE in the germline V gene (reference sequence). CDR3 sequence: CASSFSPDRGLDEKLFF. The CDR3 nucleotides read TGTGCCAGCAGCTTTAGTCCGGACAGGGGGCTCGATGAAAAACTGTTTTTT. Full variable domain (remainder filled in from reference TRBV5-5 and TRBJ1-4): DAGVTQSPTHLIKTRGQQVTLRCSPISGHKSVSWYQQVLGQGPQFIFQYYEKEERGRGNFPDRFSARQFPNYSSELNVNALLLGDSALYLCASSFSPDRGLDEKLFFGSGTQLSVL.

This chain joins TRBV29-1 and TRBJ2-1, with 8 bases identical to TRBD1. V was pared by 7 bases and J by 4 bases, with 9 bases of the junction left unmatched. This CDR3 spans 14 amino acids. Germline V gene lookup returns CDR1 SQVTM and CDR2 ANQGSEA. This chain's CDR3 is CSAPQGQDYNEQFF. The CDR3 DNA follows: TGCAGCGCGCCCCAGGGACAGGATTACAATGAGCAGTTCTTC.

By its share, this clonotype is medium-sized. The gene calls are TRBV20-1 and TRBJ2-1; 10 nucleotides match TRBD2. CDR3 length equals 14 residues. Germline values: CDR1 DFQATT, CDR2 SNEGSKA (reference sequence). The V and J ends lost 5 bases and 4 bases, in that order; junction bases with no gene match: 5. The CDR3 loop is CSAYSGGPYNEQFF. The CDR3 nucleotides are TGCAGTGCTTATAGCGGGGGGCCGTACAATGAGCAGTTCTTC.

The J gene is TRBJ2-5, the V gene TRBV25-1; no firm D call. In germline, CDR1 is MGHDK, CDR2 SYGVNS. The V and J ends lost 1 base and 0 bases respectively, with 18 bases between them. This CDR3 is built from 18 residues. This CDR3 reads CASSELGARRPDQETQYF. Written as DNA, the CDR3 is TGTGCCAGCAGTGAATTAGGTGCCCGACGGCCGGACCAAGAGACCCAGTACTTC. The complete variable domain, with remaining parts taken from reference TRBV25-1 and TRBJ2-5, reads EADIYQTPRYLVIGTGKKITLECSQTMGHDKMYWYQQDPGMELHLIHYSYGVNSTEKGDLSSESTVSRIRTEHFPLTLESARPSHTSQYLCASSELGARRPDQETQYFGPGTRLLVL.

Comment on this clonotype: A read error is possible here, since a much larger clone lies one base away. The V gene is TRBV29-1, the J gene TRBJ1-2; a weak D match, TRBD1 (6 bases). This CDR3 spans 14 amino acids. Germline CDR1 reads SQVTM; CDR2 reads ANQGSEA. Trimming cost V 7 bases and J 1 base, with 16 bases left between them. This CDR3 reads CSASFIQGNYGYTF. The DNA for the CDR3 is TGCAGCGCCTCCTTTATACAGGGTAACTATGGCTACACCTTC.

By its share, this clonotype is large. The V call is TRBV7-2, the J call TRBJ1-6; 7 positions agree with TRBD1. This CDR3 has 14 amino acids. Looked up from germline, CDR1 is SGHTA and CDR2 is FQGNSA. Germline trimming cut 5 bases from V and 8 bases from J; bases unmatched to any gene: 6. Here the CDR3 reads CASSPQGLDSPLHF. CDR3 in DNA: TGTGCCAGCAGCCCACAGGGGCTGGATTCACCCCTCCACTTT.

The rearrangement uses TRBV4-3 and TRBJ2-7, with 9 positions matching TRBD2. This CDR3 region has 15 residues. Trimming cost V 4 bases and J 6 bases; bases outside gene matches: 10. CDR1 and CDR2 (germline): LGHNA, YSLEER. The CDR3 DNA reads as TGCGCCAGCAGCCTAGGTAGGCTAGCGGGGAGCGAGCAGTACTTC. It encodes CASSLGRLAGSEQYF.

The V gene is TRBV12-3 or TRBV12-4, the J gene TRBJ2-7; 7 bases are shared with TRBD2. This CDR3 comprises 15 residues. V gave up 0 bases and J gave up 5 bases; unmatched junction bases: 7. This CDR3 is CASSLAQGGTNEQYF. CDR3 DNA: TGTGCCAGCAGTTTAGCGCAGGGCGGGACTAACGAGCAGTACTTC.

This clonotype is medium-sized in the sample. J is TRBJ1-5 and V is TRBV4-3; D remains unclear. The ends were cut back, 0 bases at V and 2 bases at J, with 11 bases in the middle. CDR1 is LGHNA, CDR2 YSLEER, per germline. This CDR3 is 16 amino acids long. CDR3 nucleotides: TGCGCCAGCAGCCAAGATCTCGCAGTTGGCAATCAGCCCCAGCATTTT. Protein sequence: CASSQDLAVGNQPQHF.

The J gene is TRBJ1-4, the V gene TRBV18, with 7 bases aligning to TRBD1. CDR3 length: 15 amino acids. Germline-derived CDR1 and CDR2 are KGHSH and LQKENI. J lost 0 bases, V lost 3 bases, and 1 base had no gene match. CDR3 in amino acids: CASSPQGATNEKLFF. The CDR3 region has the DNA TGTGCCAGCTCACCCCAGGGGGCAACTAATGAAAAACTGTTTTTT.

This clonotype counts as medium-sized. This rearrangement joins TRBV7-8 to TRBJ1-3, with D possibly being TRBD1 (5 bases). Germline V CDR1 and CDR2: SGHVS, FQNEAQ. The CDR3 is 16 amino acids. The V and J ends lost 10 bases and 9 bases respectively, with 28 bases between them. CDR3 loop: CATHPVASPAGTTIYF. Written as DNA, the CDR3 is TGTGCCACCCATCCAGTCGCCAGCCCGGCGGGGACCACCATATATTTT.

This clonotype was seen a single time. CDR3 region: CASSPRSEVDYGYTF. The DNA of the CDR3 is TGTGCCAGCTCACCACGGAGCGAGGTTGACTATGGCTACACCTTC. The chain has TRBV18 and TRBJ1-2; D remains ambiguous. The V end was cut by 1 base, the J end by 3 bases, with 12 bases between. Germline V gene lookup returns CDR1 KGHSH and CDR2 LQKENI. The CDR3 is 15 amino acids.

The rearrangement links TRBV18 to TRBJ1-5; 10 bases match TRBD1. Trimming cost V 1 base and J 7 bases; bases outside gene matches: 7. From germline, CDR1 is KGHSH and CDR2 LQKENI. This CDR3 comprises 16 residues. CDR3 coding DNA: TGTGCCAGCTCACCACTGGGGACAGGGGATCGGCAGCCCCAGCATTTT. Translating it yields CASSPLGTGDRQPQHF.

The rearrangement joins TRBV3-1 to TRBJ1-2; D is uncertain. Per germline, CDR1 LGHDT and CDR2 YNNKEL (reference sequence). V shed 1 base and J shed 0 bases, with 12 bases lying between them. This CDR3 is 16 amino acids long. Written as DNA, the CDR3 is TGTGCCAGCAGCCAAGGCTGGAGTCCCTCTAACTATGGCTACACCTTC. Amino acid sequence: CASSQGWSPSNYGYTF. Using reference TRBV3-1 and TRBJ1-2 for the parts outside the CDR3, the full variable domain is DTAVSQTPKYLVTQMGNDKSIKCEQNLGHDTMYWYKQDSKKFLKIMFSYNNKELIINETVPNRFSPKSPDKAHLNLHINSLELGDSAVYFCASSQGWSPSNYGYTFGSGTRLTVV.

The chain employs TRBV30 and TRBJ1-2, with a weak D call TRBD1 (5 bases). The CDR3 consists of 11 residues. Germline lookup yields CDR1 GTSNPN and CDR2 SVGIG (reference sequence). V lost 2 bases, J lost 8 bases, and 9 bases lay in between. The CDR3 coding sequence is TGTGCCTGGAGTCAGGGAGAGGGCTACACCTTC. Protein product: CAWSQGEGYTF. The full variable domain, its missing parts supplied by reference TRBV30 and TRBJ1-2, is SQTIHQWPATLVQPVGSPLSLECTVEGTSNPNLYWYRQAAGRGLQLLFYSVGIGQISSEVPQNLSASRPQDRQFILSSKKLLLSDSGFYLCAWSQGEGYTFGSGTRLTVV.

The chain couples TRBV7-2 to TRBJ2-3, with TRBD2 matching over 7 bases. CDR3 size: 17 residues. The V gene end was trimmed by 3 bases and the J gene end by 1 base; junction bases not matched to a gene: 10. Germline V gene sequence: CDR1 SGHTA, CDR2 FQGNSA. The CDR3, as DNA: TGTGCCAGCAGCTTGGGGACTAAACCGTCAGGCACAGATACGCAGTATTTT. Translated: CASSLGTKPSGTDTQYF.